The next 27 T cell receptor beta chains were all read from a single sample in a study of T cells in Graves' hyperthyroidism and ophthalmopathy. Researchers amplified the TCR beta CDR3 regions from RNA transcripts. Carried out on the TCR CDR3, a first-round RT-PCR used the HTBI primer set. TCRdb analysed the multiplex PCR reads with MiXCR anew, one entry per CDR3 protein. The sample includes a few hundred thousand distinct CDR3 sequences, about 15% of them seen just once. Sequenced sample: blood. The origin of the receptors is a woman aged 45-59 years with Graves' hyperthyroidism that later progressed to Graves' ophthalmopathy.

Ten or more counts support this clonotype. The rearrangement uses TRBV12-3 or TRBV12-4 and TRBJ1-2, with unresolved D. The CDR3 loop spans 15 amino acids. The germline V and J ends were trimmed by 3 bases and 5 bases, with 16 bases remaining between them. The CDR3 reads CASSFSTPTGYGYTF. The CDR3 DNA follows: TGTGCCAGCAGTTTCTCTACCCCGACGGGGTATGGCTACACCTTC.

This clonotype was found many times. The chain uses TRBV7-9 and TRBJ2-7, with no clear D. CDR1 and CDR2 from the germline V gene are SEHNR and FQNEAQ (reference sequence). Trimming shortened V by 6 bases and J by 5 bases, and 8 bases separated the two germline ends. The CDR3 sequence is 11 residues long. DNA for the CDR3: TGTGCCAGCAGTTCTTTTAACGAGCAGTACTTC. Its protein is CASSSFNEQYF.

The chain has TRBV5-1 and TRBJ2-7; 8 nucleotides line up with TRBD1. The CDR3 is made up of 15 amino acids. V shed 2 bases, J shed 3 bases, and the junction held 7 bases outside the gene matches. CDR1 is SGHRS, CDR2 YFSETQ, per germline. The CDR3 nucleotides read TGCGCCAGCAGCTTCGGGACAGGAGCGTTCTACGAGCAGTACTTC. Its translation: CASSFGTGAFYEQYF.

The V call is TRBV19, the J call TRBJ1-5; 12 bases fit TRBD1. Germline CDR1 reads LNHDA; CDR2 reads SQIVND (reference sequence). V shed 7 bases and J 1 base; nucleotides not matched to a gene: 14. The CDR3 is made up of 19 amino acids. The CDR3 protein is CASKKRGGQGAWSNQPQHF. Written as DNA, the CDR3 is TGTGCCAGTAAAAAGAGAGGGGGACAGGGGGCCTGGAGCAATCAGCCCCAGCATTTT.

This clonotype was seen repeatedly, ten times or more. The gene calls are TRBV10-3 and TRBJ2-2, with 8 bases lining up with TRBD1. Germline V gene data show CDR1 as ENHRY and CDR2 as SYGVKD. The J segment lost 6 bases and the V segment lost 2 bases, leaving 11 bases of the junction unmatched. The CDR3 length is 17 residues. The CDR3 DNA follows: TGTGCCATCAGTGAGAGTGGGACAGGCCAGGGATCCGGGGAGCTGTTTTTT. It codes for CAISESGTGQGSGELFF.

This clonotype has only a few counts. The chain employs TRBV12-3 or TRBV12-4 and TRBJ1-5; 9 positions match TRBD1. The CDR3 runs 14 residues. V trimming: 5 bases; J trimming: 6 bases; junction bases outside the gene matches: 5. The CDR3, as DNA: TGTGCCAGCAGTAGACAGGGGGTAGGTCAGCCCCAGCATTTT. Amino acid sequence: CASSRQGVGQPQHF.

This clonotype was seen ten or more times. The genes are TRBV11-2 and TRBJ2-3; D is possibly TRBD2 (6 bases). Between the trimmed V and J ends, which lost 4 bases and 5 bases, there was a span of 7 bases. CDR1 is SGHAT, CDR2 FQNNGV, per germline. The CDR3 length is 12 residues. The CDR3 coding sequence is TGTGCCAGCAGCTCGGAGGGAGATACGCAGTATTTT. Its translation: CASSSEGDTQYF.

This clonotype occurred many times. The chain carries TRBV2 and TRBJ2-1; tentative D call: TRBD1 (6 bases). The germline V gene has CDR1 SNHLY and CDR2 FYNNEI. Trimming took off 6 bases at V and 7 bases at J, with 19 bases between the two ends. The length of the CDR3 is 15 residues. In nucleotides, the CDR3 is TGTGCCAGCAGAAGGGGGAGTGGCTCTGGGAATGAGCAGTTCTTC. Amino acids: CASRRGSGSGNEQFF.

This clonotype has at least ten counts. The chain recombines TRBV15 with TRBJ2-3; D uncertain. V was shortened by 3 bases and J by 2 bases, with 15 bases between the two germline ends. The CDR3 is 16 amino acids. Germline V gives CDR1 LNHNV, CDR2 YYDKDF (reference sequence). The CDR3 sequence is CATSSYLVRPTDTQYF. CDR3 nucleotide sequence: TGTGCCACCAGCAGCTATTTAGTCCGGCCCACAGATACGCAGTATTTT.

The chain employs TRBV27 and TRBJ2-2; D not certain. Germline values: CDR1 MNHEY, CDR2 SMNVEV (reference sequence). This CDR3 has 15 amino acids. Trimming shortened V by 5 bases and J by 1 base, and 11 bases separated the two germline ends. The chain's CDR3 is CASSPEAENTGELFF. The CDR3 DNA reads TGTGCCAGCAGTCCCGAGGCCGAGAACACCGGGGAGCTGTTTTTT.

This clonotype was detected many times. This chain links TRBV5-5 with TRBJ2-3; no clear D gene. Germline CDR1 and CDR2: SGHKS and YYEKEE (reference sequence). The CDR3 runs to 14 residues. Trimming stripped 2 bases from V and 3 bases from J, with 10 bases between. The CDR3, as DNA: TGTGCCAGCAGCTTCGCTGACATAACAGATACGCAGTATTTT. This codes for CASSFADITDTQYF.

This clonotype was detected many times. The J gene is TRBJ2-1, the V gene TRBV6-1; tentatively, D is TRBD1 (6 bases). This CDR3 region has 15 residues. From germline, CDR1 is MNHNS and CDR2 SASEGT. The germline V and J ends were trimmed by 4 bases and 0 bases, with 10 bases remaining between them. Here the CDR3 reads CASSVLTGSYNEQFF. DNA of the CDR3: TGTGCCAGCAGTGTTCTGACAGGCTCCTACAATGAGCAGTTCTTC.

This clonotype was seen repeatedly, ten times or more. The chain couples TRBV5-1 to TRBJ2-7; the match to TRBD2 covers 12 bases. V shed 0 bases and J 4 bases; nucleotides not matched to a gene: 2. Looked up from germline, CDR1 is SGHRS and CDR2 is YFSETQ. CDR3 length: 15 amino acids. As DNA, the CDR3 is TGCGCCAGCAGCTTGGGACTAGCGGGGGCGTACGAGCAGTACTTC. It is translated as CASSLGLAGAYEQYF.

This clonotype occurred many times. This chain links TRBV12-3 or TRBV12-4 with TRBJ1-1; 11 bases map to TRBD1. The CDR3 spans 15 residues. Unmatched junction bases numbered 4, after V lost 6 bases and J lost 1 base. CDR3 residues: CASRGGTGGNTEAFF. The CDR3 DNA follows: TGTGCCAGCAGGGGAGGGACAGGGGGGAACACTGAAGCTTTCTTT.

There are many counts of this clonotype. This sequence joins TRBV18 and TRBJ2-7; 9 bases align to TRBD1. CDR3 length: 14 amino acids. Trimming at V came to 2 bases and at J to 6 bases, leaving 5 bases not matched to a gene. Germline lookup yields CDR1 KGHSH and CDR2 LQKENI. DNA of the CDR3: TGTGCCAGCTCACCAGTGGGACAGGGTTCCGAGCAGTACTTC. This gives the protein CASSPVGQGSEQYF.

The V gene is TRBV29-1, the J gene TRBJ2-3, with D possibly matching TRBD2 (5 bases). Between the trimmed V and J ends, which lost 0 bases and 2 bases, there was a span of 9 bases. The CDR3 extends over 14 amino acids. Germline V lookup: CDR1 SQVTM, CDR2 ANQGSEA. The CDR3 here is CSVEDRRLTDTQYF. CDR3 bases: TGCAGCGTTGAAGACAGGAGGCTCACAGATACGCAGTATTTT.

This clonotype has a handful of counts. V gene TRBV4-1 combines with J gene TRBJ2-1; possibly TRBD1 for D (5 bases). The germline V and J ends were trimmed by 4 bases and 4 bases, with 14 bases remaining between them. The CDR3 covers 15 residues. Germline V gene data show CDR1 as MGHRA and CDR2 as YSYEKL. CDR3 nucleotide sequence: TGCGCCAGCAGCCCGTTGGGCAGGGTATACAATGAGCAGTTCTTC. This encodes CASSPLGRVYNEQFF.

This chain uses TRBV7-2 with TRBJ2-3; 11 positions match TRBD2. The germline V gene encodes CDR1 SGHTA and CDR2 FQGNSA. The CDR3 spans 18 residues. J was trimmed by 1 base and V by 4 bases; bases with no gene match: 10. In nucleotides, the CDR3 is TGTGCCAGCAGCTCACTAGCGGGAGCGGGTGGCGGCACAGATACGCAGTATTTT. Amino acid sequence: CASSSLAGAGGGTDTQYF.

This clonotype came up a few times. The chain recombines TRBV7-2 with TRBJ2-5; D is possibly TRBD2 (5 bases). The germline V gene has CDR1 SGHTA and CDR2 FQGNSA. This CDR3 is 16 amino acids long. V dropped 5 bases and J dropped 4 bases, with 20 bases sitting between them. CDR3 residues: CASSPDAGVSGETQYF. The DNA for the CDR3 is TGTGCCAGCAGCCCAGACGCCGGGGTTAGTGGAGAGACCCAGTACTTC.

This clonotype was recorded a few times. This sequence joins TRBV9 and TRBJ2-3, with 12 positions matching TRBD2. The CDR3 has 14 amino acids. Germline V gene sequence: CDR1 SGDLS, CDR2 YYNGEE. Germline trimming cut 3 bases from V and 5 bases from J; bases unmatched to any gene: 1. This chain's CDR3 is CASSEGLAGDTQYF. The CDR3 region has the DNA TGTGCCAGCAGCGAGGGACTAGCGGGAGATACGCAGTATTTT.

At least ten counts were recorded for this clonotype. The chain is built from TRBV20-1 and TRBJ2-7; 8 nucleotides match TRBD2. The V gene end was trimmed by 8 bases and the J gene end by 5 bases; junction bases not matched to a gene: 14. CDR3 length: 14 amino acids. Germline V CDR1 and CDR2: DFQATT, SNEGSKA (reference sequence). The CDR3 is CSFRGAGEAHEQYF. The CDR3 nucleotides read TGCAGTTTCCGTGGAGCGGGAGAAGCCCACGAGCAGTACTTC.

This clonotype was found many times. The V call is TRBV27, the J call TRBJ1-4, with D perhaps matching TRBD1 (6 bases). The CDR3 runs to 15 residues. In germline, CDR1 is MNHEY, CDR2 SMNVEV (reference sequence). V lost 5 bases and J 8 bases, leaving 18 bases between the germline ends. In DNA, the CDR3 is TGTGCCAGCAGTGGCTACAGGGACAAAGGGGAAAAACTGTTTTTT. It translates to CASSGYRDKGEKLFF.

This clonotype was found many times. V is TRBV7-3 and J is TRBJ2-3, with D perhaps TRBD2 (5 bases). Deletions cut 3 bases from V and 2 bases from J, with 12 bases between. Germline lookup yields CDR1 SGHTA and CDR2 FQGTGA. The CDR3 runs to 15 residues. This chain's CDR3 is CASSFSGRDTDTQYF. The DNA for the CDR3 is TGTGCCAGCAGCTTCAGCGGACGGGACACAGATACGCAGTATTTT. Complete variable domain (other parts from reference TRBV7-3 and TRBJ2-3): GAGVSQTPSNKVTEKGKYVELRCDPISGHTALYWYRQSLGQGPEFLIYFQGTGAADDSGLPNDRFFAVRPEGSVSTLKIQRTERGDSAVYLCASSFSGRDTDTQYFGPGTRLTVL.

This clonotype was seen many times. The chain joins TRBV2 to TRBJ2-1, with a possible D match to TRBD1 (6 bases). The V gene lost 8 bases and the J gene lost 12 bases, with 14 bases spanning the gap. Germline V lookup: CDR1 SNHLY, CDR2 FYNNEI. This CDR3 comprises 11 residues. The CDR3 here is CASSPRGGQFF. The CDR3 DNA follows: TGTGCCAGCTCTCCCCGAGGGGGGCAGTTCTTC.

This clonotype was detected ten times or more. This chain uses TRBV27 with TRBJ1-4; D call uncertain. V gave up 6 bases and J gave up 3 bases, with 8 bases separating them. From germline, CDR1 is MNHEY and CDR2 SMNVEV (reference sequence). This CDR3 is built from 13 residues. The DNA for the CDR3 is TGTGCCAGCAGGGGAAGAGCTAATGAAAAACTGTTTTTT. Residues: CASRGRANEKLFF.

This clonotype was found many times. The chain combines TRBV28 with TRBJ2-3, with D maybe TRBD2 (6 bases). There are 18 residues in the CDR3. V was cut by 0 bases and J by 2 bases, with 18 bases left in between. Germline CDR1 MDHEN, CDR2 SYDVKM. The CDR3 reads CASSLWGDSLVLTDTQYF. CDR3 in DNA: TGTGCCAGCAGTTTATGGGGGGACTCGCTCGTCCTCACAGATACGCAGTATTTT.

This CDR3 reads CASSRPSGAQGTQYF. The CDR3 bases are TGTGCCAGCAGCCGCCCTTCCGGGGCCCAGGGGACCCAGTACTTC. This sequence joins TRBV9 and TRBJ2-5; D is possibly TRBD1 or TRBD2 (5 bases each). Germline V lookup: CDR1 SGDLS, CDR2 YYNGEE. The CDR3 sequence is 15 residues long. Trimming cost V 4 bases and J 7 bases, with 20 bases left between them.